This T cell receptor beta chain was recorded in a study of blood T cell repertoires in COVID-19. Overall study: COVID-19 samples collected from the United States, Italy and Spain covered acute and convalescent phases.

The CDR3 runs 15 residues. Germline V lookup: CDR1 MDHEN, CDR2 SYDVKM. The V segment lost 6 bases and the J segment 8 bases; nucleotides outside the gene matches: 12. Clones were sequenced by immunoSEQ multiplex PCR, and TCRdb holds only the in-frame ones, with some missing. The sample yields fewer than 250,000 clones, around 83% seen once. The gene calls are TRBV28 and TRBJ1-5; 8 positions agree with TRBD1. Sequencing input: PBMCs or T cells enriched from blood (not recorded which). This sequence was found in a middle-aged woman in a cohort exposed to, infected with or recovered from COVID-19 (not recorded which). In DNA, the CDR3 is TGTGCCAGCAGCCCAACAGGGGGAGTAATGGAGCCCCAGCATTTT. It encodes CASSPTGGVMEPQHF.